The clone carrying this T cell receptor beta chain appeared a few times. As part of library construction, unique molecular identifiers were attached to individual cDNA molecules. MiXCR was run by TCRdb on the 5' RACE reads, yielding one entry per CDR3 protein. Of approximately 68,000 distinct CDR3 sequences in the sample, 10% were seen once. These data are taken from a study of early T cells in non-severe SARS-CoV-2 infection. As for the study in general: Sequencing input comprised bulk RNA from unsorted whole blood; chain pairing was not available.

CDR1 and CDR2 (germline): SEHNR, FQNEAQ (reference sequence). The V gene lost 3 bases and the J gene lost 3 bases, with 12 bases spanning the gap. The CDR3 loop spans 14 amino acids. The rearrangement joins TRBV7-9 to TRBJ2-7, with a weak D call TRBD1 (6 bases). The sequence was obtained from an adult who was a healthcare worker with PCR-confirmed SARS-CoV-2 infection or an uninfected control (not recorded which). Source: whole blood, taken at baseline. CDR3 nucleotide sequence: TGTGCCAGCAGCTTGACGACGGACAGCTACGAGCAGTACTTC. As protein: CASSLTTDSYEQYF.